The 3 T cell receptor beta chains below all came from one sample that was sequenced in a study of cytomegalovirus exposure and HLA in healthy donors. TCRdb's copy holds only in-frame clones and misses some; the assay was immunoSEQ multiplex PCR. The top ten clones hold 2.5% to 3.5% of a sample with almost 75,000 clones, approximately 86% of them seen once. Sequenced: PBMCs. The receptors shown here come from a man aged 25 to 40 in good health and CMV-seronegative.

This chain uses TRBV7-2 with TRBJ2-3, with 7 bases lining up with TRBD2. The CDR3 sequence is 15 residues long. V gave up 3 bases and J gave up 8 bases; unmatched junction bases: 11. CDR1 is SGHTA and CDR2 is FQGNSA in the germline V gene. The CDR3 DNA reads TGTGCCAGCAGCTTGTACGGGCGGGAGTTGAGTACGCAGTATTTT. This codes for CASSLYGRELSTQYF.

V is TRBV6-1 and J is TRBJ1-4, with TRBD1 identical over 9 bases. CDR1 is MNHNS and CDR2 is SASEGT in the germline V gene. J was trimmed by 7 bases and V by 4 bases; bases with no gene match: 10. CDR3 size: 16 residues. Here the CDR3 DNA reads TGTGCCAGCAGTGCGGGGACAGGGCGAATTTTTGAAAAACTGTTTTTT. This translates into CASSAGTGRIFEKLFF.

This chain uses TRBV11-3 with TRBJ2-1, with 7 bases aligning to TRBD2. The CDR3 contains 16 residues. The germline gives CDR1 SGHNT, CDR2 YENEEA. Trimming at V came to 8 bases and at J to 3 bases, leaving 13 bases not matched to a gene. The CDR3 sequence is CASGERRESYYNEQFF. For the CDR3, the DNA is TGTGCCAGCGGAGAGAGGCGGGAGAGCTACTACAATGAGCAGTTCTTC. Combining the CDR3 with reference TRBV11-3 and TRBJ2-1 gives the whole variable domain EAGVVQSPRYKIIEKKQPVAFWCNPISGHNTLYWYLQNLGQGPELLIRYENEEAVDDSQLPKDRFSAERLKGVDSTLKIQPAELGDSAVYLCASGERRESYYNEQFFGPGTRLTVL.